The table lists the clone carrying this T cell receptor (beta chain) with a count of one. The repertoire was sequenced with immunoSEQ multiplex PCR; TCRdb's copy has only in-frame clones and lacks some. The table lists 75,000 to 95,000 clones, 90% to 96% of them singletons, with 0.35% to 0.45% in the top ten. This specimen belongs to a study of technical replicates of blood from a few donors. This CDR3 spans 12 amino acids. Trimming left V 2 bases short and J 12 bases short, with 10 bases between. The germline gives CDR1 SGHVS, CDR2 FNYEAQ. This chain links TRBV7-6 with TRBJ1-4, with no clear D. Source material: T cells isolated from PBMCs. The TCR was taken from a human donor in good health. The CDR3 nucleotides are TGTGCCAGCAGCTTAATAAACCGGGAACTGTTTTTT. Encoded protein: CASSLINRELFF.